The source of this TCR beta chain is a study of spatial heterogeneity in lung cancer. Study as a whole: Combinations of a unique TCR and a UMI were tallied in raw reads, and on average each appeared more than ten times.

All TCR cDNA molecules were individually tagged with a unique molecular identifier. TCRdb passed the 5' RACE reads through MiXCR, listing each CDR3 protein once. There are 48,000 or so distinct CDR3 sequences in the sample; roughly 5.7% occur only once, and 8.5% to 14% lies in the top ten. This clonotype was observed at least ten times. What it binds is unknown. Time point reported: sample taken at primary tumor resection. The authors sequenced whole RNA from tumor, nontumor lung or frozen PBMC without sorting. The donors, 70 to 80 patients with untreated early-stage non-small cell lung cancer, provided the samples. The CDR3 is 15 amino acids. V lost 2 bases and J lost 4, with 13 bases in between. Germline CDR1 reads SGDLS; CDR2 reads YYNGEE. Study-level results: Blood contained ubiquitous expanded tumor TCRs more at resection than at follow-up.

The sample in question was PBMCs, obtained at surgery. The clonotype originates from a male donor with early-stage non-small cell lung cancer. The genes are TRBV9 and TRBJ2-1; D is possibly TRBD1 or TRBD2 (5 bases each). CDR3 region: CASSVYRDGYNEQFF. CDR3 bases: TGTGCCAGCAGCGTCTACCGGGACGGGTACAATGAGCAGTTCTTC.